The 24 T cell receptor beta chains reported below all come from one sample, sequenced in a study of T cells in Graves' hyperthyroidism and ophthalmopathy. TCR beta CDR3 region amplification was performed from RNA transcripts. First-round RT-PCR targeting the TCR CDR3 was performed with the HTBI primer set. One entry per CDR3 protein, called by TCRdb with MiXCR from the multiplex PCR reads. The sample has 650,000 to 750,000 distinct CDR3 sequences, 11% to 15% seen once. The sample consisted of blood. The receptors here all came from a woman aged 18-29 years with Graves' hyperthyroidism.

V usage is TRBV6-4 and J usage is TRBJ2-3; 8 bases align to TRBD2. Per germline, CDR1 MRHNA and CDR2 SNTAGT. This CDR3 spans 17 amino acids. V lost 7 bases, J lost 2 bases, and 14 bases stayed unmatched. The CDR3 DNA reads TGTGCCAGCAATCCCCCCCCCGGAGCGGGAGTCACAGATACGCAGTATTTT. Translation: CASNPPPGAGVTDTQYF.

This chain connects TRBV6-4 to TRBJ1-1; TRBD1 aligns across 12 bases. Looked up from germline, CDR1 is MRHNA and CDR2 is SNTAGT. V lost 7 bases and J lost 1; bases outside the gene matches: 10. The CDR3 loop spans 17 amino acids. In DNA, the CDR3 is TGTGCCAGCAAGATACCGGGACAGGGGGCCGAGAACACTGAAGCTTTCTTT. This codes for CASKIPGQGAENTEAFF.

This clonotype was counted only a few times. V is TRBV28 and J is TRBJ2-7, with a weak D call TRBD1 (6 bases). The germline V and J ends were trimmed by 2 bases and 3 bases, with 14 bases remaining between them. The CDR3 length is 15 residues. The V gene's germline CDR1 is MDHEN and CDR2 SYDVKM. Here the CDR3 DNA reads TGTGCCAGCAGTTTAGGGTCAGGGACACTCTACGAGCAGTACTTC. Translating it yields CASSLGSGTLYEQYF.

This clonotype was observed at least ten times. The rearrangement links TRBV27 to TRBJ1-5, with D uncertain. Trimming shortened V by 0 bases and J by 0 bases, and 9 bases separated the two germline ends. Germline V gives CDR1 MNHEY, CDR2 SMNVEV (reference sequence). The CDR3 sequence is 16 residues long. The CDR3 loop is CASSLSAEVSNQPQHF. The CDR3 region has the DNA TGTGCCAGCAGTTTATCGGCAGAAGTTAGCAATCAGCCCCAGCATTTT.

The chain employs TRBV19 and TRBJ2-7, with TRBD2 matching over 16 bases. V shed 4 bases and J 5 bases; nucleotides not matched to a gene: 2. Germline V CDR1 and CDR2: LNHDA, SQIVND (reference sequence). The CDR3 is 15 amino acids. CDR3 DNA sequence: TGTGCCAGTAGTAGCGGGACTAGCGGGAGGGACGAGCAGTACTTC. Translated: CASSSGTSGRDEQYF.

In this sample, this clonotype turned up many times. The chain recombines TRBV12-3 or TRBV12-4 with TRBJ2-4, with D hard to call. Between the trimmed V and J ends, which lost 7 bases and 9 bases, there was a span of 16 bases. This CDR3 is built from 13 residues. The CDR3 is CASTLRGPGIQYF. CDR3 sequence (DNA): TGTGCCAGCACCTTACGTGGGCCTGGCATTCAGTACTTC.

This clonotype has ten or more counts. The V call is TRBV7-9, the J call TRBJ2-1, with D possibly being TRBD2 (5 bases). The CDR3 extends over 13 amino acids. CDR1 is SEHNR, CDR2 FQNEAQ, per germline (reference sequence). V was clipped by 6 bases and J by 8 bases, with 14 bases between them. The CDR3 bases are TGTGCCAGCAGTACCACTAGTTATCATGAGCAGTTCTTC. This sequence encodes CASSTTSYHEQFF. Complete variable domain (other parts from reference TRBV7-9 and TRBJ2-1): DTGVSQNPRHKITKRGQNVTFRCDPISEHNRLYWYRQTLGQGPEFLTYFQNEAQLEKSRLLSDRFSAERPKGSFSTLEIQRTEQGDSAMYLCASSTTSYHEQFFGPGTRLTVL.

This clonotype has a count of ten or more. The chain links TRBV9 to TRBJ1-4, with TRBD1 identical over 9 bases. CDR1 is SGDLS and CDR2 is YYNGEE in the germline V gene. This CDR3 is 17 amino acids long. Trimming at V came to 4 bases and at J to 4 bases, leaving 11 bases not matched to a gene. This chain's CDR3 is CASSPLTGGAGNEKLFF. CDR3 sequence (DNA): TGTGCCAGCAGCCCTCTCACAGGGGGCGCAGGTAATGAAAAACTGTTTTTT.

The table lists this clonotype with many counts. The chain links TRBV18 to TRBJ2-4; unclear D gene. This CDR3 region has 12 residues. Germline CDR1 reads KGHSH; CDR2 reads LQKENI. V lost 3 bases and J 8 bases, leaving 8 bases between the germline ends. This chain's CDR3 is CASSPGSDIQYF. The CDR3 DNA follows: TGTGCCAGCTCACCTGGAAGCGACATTCAGTACTTC.

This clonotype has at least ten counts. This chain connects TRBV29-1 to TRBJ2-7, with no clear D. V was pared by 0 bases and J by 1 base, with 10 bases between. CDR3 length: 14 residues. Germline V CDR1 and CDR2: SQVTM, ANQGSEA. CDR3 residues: CSVEDGNLSYEQYF. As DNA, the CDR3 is TGCAGCGTTGAAGATGGTAACCTATCCTACGAGCAGTACTTC.

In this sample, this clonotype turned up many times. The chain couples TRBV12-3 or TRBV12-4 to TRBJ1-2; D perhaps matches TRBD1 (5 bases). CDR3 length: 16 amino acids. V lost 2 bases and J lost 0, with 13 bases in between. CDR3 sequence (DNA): TGTGCCAGCAGTTTACTACGCGACAGCTCTAACTATGGCTACACCTTC. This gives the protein CASSLLRDSSNYGYTF.

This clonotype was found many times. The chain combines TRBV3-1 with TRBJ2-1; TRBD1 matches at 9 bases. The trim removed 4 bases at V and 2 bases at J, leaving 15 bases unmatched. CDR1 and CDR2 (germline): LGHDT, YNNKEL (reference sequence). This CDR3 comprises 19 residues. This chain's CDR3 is CASSLQDRGPEGPYNEQFF. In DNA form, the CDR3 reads TGTGCCAGCAGCCTCCAGGACAGGGGACCTGAGGGGCCCTACAATGAGCAGTTCTTC.

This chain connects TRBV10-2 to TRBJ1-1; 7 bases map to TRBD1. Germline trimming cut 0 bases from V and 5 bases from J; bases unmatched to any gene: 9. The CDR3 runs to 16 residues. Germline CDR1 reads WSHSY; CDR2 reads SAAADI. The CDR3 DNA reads TGCGCCAGCAGTGAGTCTCTCTTAACAGGGGAAACTGAAGCTTTCTTT. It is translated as CASSESLLTGETEAFF.

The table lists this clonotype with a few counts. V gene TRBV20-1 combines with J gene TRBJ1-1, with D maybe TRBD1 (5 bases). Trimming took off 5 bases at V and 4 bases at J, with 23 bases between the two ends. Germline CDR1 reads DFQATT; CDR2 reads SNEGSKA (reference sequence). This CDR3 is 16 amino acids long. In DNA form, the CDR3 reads TGCAGTGCTGGGGGTATCGATCGGACGCTTACCACTGAAGCTTTCTTT. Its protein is CSAGGIDRTLTTEAFF.

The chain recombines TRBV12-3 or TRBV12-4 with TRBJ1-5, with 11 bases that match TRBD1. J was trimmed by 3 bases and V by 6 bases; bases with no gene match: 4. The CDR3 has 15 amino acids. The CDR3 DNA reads TGTGCCAGCAGGGGGACAGGGGGGAACAATCAGCCCCAGCATTTT. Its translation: CASRGTGGNNQPQHF.

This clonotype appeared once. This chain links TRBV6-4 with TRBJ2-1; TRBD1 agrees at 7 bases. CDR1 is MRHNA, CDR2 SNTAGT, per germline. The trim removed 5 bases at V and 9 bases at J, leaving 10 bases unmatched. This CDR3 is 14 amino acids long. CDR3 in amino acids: CASSWTDRVGEQFF. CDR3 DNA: TGTGCCAGCAGTTGGACCGACAGGGTGGGTGAGCAGTTCTTC.

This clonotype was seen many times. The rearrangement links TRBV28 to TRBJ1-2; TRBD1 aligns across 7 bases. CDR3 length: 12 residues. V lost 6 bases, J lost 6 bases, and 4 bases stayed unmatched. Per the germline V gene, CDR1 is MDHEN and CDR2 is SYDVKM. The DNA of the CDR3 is TGTGCCAGCAGGTACAGGGGCCATGGCTACACCTTC. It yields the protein CASRYRGHGYTF.

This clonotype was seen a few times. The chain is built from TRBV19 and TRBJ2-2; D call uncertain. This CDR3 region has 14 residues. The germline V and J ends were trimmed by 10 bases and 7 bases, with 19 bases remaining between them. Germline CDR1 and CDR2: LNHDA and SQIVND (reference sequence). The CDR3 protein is CATSWDSVVGELFF. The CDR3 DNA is TGTGCCACCTCCTGGGATAGTGTTGTCGGGGAGCTGTTTTTT.

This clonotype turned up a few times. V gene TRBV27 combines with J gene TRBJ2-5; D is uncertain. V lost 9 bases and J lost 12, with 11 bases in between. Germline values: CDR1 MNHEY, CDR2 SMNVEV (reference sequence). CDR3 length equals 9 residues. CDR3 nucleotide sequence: TGTGCCAGGAACCACTGCGAGTACTTC. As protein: CARNHCEYF.

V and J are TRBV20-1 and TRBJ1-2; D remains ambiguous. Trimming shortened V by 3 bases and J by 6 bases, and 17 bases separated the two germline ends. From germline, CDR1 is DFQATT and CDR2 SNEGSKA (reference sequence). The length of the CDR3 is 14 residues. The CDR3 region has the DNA TGCAGTGCTAGGGTGGGTGGGCACTATCATGGCTACACCTTC. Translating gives CSARVGGHYHGYTF.

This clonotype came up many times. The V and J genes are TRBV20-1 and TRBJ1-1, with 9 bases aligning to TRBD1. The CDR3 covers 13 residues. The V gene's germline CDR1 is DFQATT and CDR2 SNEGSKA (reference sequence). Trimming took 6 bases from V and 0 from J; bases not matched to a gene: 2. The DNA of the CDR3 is TGCAGTGCGGACAGGGGACTGAACACTGAAGCTTTCTTT. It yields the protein CSADRGLNTEAFF.

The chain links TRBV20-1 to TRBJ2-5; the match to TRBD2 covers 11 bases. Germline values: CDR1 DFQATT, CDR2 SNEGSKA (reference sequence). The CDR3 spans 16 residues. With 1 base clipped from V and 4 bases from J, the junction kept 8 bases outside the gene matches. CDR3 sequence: CSARGAASGRSETQYF. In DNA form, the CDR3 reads TGCAGTGCTAGAGGGGCGGCTAGCGGGAGGTCAGAGACCCAGTACTTC.

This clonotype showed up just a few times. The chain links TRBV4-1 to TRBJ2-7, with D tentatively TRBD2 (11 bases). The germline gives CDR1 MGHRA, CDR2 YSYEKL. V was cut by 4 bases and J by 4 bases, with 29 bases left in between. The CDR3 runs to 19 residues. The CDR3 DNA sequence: TGCGCCAGCAGCCCAGAAGGGACAGGGGTAGCGGGAGGGAAGTACGAGCAGTACTTC. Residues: CASSPEGTGVAGGKYEQYF.

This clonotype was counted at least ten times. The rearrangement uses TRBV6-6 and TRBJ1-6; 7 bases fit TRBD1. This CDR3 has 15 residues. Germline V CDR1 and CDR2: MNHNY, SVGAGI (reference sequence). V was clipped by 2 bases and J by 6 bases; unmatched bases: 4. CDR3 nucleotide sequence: TGTGCCAGCAGTTACCATGAGGGGGCTAATTCACCCCTCCACTTT. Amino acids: CASSYHEGANSPLHF.